The clone carrying this T cell receptor (beta chain) was recorded many times. Its antigen is currently unknown. The sample originates from a study of regulatory T cells in long-lasting Graves disease. Germline assignment: CDR1 SNHLY and CDR2 FYNNEI. This CDR3 is built from 14 residues. Trimming cost V 7 bases and J 4 bases, with 17 bases left between them. Findings of the study overall: With persistent disease, TRBV28, TRBJ1-2 and TRBJ2-5 were the favored segments. Clonotypes that were public and shared totalled 2,500 to 3,500 in persistent patients versus over 800 in new patients. Reduced TCR diversity was observed in persistent Graves' patients versus newly diagnosed patients.

Arm-PCR of CDR3 regions and iRepertoire HTBI primers were the basis on which TCR beta libraries were built. One entry per CDR3 protein, called by TCRdb with MiXCR from the multiplex PCR reads. The sample has a few hundred thousand distinct CDR3 sequences; roughly 21% are singletons. Time point noted: persistent/refractory GD, antithyroid drugs over 5 years with positive TRAb. The TCR library was made from RNA extracted from PBMCs. Those enrolled as patients came out of an endocrinology department in Xi'an, China. This sample comprised peripheral blood mononuclear cells (PBMCs), obtained when the disease was refractory, from a patient treated with antithyroid drugs. The gene calls are TRBV2 and TRBJ2-7; the D call may be TRBD1 or TRBD2 (6 bases each). The sequence was obtained from a female donor with Graves disease. This chain's CDR3 is CASKRGEGGYEQYF. The CDR3, as DNA: TGTGCCAGCAAGAGGGGGGAAGGAGGGTACGAGCAGTACTTC.